These 15 T cell receptor beta chains were all obtained from the same sample, sequenced in a study of blood T cell repertoires in COVID-19. The assay was immunoSEQ multiplex PCR, and TCRdb's table has in-frame clones only and misses some. The sample holds almost 70,000 clones, approximately 88% seen once. Source material: peripheral blood. These receptors were collected from a woman in her 70s with acute or convalescent COVID-19.

The chain has TRBV29-1 and TRBJ1-1, with D possibly TRBD1 on 6 matching bases. The length of the CDR3 is 13 residues. V lost 6 bases to trimming and J lost 1 base, with 12 bases between them. CDR1 SQVTM and CDR2 ANQGSEA come from the germline V gene. The CDR3 sequence: CSVTGQTNTEAFF. For the CDR3, the DNA is TGCAGCGTAACCGGACAGACGAACACTGAAGCTTTCTTT. Filled out from reference TRBV29-1 and TRBJ1-1, the complete variable domain reads SAVISQKPSRDICQRGTSLTIQCQVDSQVTMMFWYRQQPGQSLTLIATANQGSEATYESGFVIDKFPISRPNLTFSTLTVSNMSPEDSSIYLCSVTGQTNTEAFFGQGTRLTVV.

V usage is TRBV5-6 and J usage is TRBJ1-3; a possible D gene is TRBD1 (5 bases). The CDR3 consists of 16 residues. Deletions cut 4 bases from V and 0 bases from J, with 14 bases between. Per germline, CDR1 SGHDT and CDR2 YYEEEE. The CDR3 DNA is TGTGCCAGCAGCCTGACAGTACTCCGCTCTGGAAACACCATATATTTT. Encoded protein: CASSLTVLRSGNTIYF.

V and J are TRBV25-1 and TRBJ1-6; TRBD1 matches at 9 bases. The CDR3 runs 15 residues. The germline V gene has CDR1 MGHDK and CDR2 SYGVNS. With V trimmed by 2 bases and J by 13 bases, 9 bases remained unmatched. The CDR3 spells CASSEDTGGISPLHF. In DNA, the CDR3 is TGTGCCAGCAGTGAAGATACAGGGGGCATATCCCCCCTCCACTTT.

The gene calls are TRBV28 and TRBJ1-5; 10 bases agree with TRBD1. Per germline, CDR1 MDHEN and CDR2 SYDVKM. The CDR3 runs 14 residues. V trimming: 4 bases; J trimming: 6 bases; junction bases outside the gene matches: 3. The CDR3 loop reads CASSSGQGFQPQHF. CDR3 in DNA: TGTGCCAGCAGTTCGGGACAGGGGTTTCAGCCCCAGCATTTT.

The sample holds a few counts of this clone. The chain has TRBV6-5 and TRBJ1-2; TRBD1 agrees at 7 bases. The V segment lost 9 bases and the J segment 5 bases; nucleotides outside the gene matches: 12. The V gene's germline CDR1 is MNHEY and CDR2 SVGAGI. The CDR3 consists of 14 residues. The chain's CDR3 is CASSQGGGNYGYTF. DNA of the CDR3: TGTGCCAGTTCTCAGGGGGGCGGTAATTATGGCTACACCTTC.

The genes are TRBV18 and TRBJ1-5; the D is unclear. The germline gives CDR1 KGHSH, CDR2 LQKENI. Trimming took 3 bases from V and 3 from J, leaving 12 bases between them. This CDR3 is 15 amino acids long. The CDR3 loop is CASSPLSGLNQPQHF. The DNA of the CDR3 is TGTGCCAGCTCACCCTTATCGGGTCTCAATCAGCCCCAGCATTTT.

CDR3 DNA sequence: TGTGCCAGCAGTCTTAGCGGGAGTACCTCTGGGGCCAACGTCCTGACTTTC. It yields the protein CASSLSGSTSGANVLTF. This chain uses TRBV7-2 with TRBJ2-6; 9 nucleotides align to TRBD2. CDR1 is SGHTA, CDR2 FQGNSA, per germline. V trimming: 6 bases; J trimming: 0 bases; junction bases outside the gene matches: 6. CDR3 length: 17 residues.

V and J are TRBV28 and TRBJ1-2, with 7 bases aligning to TRBD1. V gave up 7 bases and J gave up 7 bases; unmatched junction bases: 15. The CDR3 contains 15 residues. Looked up from germline, CDR1 is MDHEN and CDR2 is SYDVKM. CDR3 in amino acids: CASILSGQGTVGYTF. The CDR3 DNA reads TGTGCCAGCATTCTTTCCGGCCAAGGGACAGTTGGCTACACCTTC.

V is TRBV7-9 and J is TRBJ1-3, with D perhaps matching TRBD1 (6 bases). Between the trimmed V and J ends, which lost 4 bases and 8 bases, there was a span of 15 bases. Germline assignment: CDR1 SEHNR and CDR2 FQNEAQ (reference sequence). The CDR3 length is 14 residues. CDR3 sequence reads: CASSSASGVDTIYF. CDR3 sequence (DNA): TGTGCCAGCAGCTCCGCCTCAGGGGTGGACACCATATATTTT.

The table lists this clone with a few counts. The chain recombines TRBV6-2 or TRBV6-3 with TRBJ1-5; TRBD1 matches 7 bases. Unmatched junction bases numbered 5, after V lost 4 bases and J lost 2 bases. Germline V gene lookup returns CDR1 MNHEY and CDR2 SVGEGT. This CDR3 region has 15 residues. The CDR3 nucleotides read TGTGCCAGCAGTTCGACAGGGCTGCGCAATCAGCCCCAGCATTTT. This gives the protein CASSSTGLRNQPQHF.

The genes are TRBV7-3 and TRBJ2-6, with 7 nucleotides matching TRBD1. CDR3 length: 16 residues. V was pared by 5 bases and J by 2 bases, with 6 bases of the junction left unmatched. Germline CDR1 is SGHTA and CDR2 is FQGTGA. CDR3 sequence (DNA): TGTGCCAGCAGCCCAATCGGGACAGCTGGGGCCAACGTCCTGACTTTC. Translated, it gives CASSPIGTAGANVLTF.

This sequence joins TRBV5-4 and TRBJ1-1; D gene ambiguous. Trimming removed 7 bases from V and 1 base from J, with 11 bases in between. CDR1 and CDR2 from the germline V gene are SGHNT and YYREEE (reference sequence). This CDR3 is 13 amino acids long. CDR3 sequence: CASSLQSNTEAFF. As DNA, the CDR3 is TGTGCCAGCTCCCTCCAGTCGAACACTGAAGCTTTCTTT. The full variable domain, with the rest looked up from reference TRBV5-4 and TRBJ1-1, is ETGVTQSPTHLIKTRGQQVTLRCSSQSGHNTVSWYQQALGQGPQFIFQYYREEENGRGNFPPRFSGLQFPNYSSELNVNALELDDSALYLCASSLQSNTEAFFGQGTRLTVV.

This chain connects TRBV6-5 to TRBJ2-7, with D perhaps matching TRBD2 (7 bases). The CDR3 contains 15 residues. CDR1 MNHEY and CDR2 SVGAGI come from the germline V gene. Trimming shortened V by 10 bases and J by 4 bases, and 23 bases separated the two germline ends. The CDR3 DNA reads TGTGCCACCCAAGGGGGGGGGACGGCTCGATACGAGCAGTACTTC. It yields the protein CATQGGGTARYEQYF.

This CDR3 reads CASSRERATEAFF. The CDR3 DNA reads TGTGCCAGCAGTCGAGAGAGGGCCACTGAAGCTTTCTTT. This sequence joins TRBV25-1 and TRBJ1-1; D unclear. From germline, CDR1 is MGHDK and CDR2 SYGVNS. This CDR3 is built from 13 residues. V was clipped by 5 bases and J by 4 bases, with 11 bases between them.

V usage is TRBV29-1 and J usage is TRBJ2-1, with 9 positions matching TRBD2. CDR3 length equals 14 residues. Germline CDR1 SQVTM, CDR2 ANQGSEA. The V gene end was trimmed by 7 bases and the J gene end by 8 bases; junction bases not matched to a gene: 12. CDR3 DNA sequence: TGCAGCGCCCGGGGCGGGGGGGCTAGGTATGAGCAGTTCTTC. Amino acids: CSARGGGARYEQFF.